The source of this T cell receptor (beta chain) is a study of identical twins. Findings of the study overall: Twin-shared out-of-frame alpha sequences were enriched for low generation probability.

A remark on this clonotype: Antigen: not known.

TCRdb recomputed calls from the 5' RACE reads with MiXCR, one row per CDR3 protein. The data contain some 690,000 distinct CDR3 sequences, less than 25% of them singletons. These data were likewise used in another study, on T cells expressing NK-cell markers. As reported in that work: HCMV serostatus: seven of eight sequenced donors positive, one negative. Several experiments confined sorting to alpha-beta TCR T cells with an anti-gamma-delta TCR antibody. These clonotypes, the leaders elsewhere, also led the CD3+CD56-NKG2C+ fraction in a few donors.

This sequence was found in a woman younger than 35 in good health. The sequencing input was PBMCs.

The CDR3 loop reads CASSSGRLTDTQYF. CDR3 nucleotide sequence: TGTGCCAGCAGTTCTGGCCGCCTCACAGATACGCAGTATTTT. The V call is TRBV6-5, the J call TRBJ2-3; D gene uncertain. The V gene's germline CDR1 is MNHEY and CDR2 SVGAGI. The CDR3 runs to 14 residues. The V end lost 4 bases, the J end lost 2 bases, and 10 bases lay between the germline ends.